A single sample is the source of the 6 T cell receptor beta chains below, sequenced in a study of CD4 and CD8 cells across lung adenocarcinoma regions (dated by TCRdb to between 2018 and 2020). Libraries were made using PCR. Instrument on record: HiSeq X Ten. TCRdb reanalyzed the raw reads on its own, using fastp at Q25 for trimming and MiXCR for clone calling, and kept in-frame beta chains. Merged by CDR3 protein, the rows form single entries marked with the most common genes and DNA. This sample lists several thousand distinct CDR3 sequences; 45% to 55% were detected once. The ten largest clones add up to 95% to 96% of the sample. The source material was CD8+ T cells from the center of a lung tumor. Read against the paper, the sample's cell subset or site label means: tumor center region. Receptor source: a male donor with lung adenocarcinoma. The CD4 and CD8 labels of this study may be unreliable.

V gene TRBV6-1 combines with J gene TRBJ2-1; TRBD2 matches 10 bases. J lost 7 bases, V lost 7 bases, and 10 bases had no gene match. This CDR3 contains 15 residues. Looked up from germline, CDR1 is MNHNS and CDR2 is SASEGT. The CDR3 reads CASIPAGGPWNEQFF. CDR3 coding DNA: TGTGCCAGCATCCCAGCGGGAGGGCCTTGGAATGAGCAGTTCTTC.

This clonotype was observed many times. V gene TRBV4-1 combines with J gene TRBJ1-4; 7 nucleotides align to TRBD1. Germline V gene data show CDR1 as MGHRA and CDR2 as YSYEKL. The junction had 7 bases not matched to a gene; V was cut back by 4 bases and J by 5 bases. The CDR3 sequence is 15 residues long. This chain's CDR3 is CASSPPRQGNEKLFF. As DNA, the CDR3 is TGCGCCAGCAGCCCCCCACGACAGGGAAATGAAAAACTGTTTTTT.

The chain employs TRBV18 and TRBJ2-3; 10 nucleotides agree with TRBD1. Trimming at V came to 3 bases and at J to 3 bases, leaving 6 bases not matched to a gene. The CDR3 runs to 16 residues. Germline V gives CDR1 KGHSH, CDR2 LQKENI. The CDR3 DNA follows: TGTGCCAGCTCACCGTCGGGACAGGGGATAACAGATACGCAGTATTTT. This encodes CASSPSGQGITDTQYF.

The table lists this clonotype with many counts. The chain uses TRBV6-1 and TRBJ2-3, with a tentative D call TRBD1 (8 bases). This CDR3 has 13 residues. The V and J ends lost 6 bases and 8 bases respectively, with 15 bases between them. Germline CDR1 reads MNHNS; CDR2 reads SASEGT. DNA of the CDR3: TGTGCCAGCAGCCGGACAGGGAGGGGTACGCAGTATTTT. It is translated as CASSRTGRGTQYF.

This clonotype occurred a few times. The chain has TRBV6-1 and TRBJ2-1, with D possibly being TRBD1 (8 bases). Trimming shortened V by 5 bases and J by 7 bases, and 21 bases separated the two germline ends. Germline CDR1 MNHNS, CDR2 SASEGT. The CDR3 loop spans 16 amino acids. DNA of the CDR3: TGTGCCAGCAGTAAAGGAACAGGGGGAGGGTGGAATGAGCAGTTCTTC. As protein: CASSKGTGGGWNEQFF.

The gene calls are TRBV10-3 and TRBJ2-3; D possibly corresponds to TRBD1 (6 bases). With the DNA end fitting TRBJ2-7 better, the J assignment may be wrong. The CDR3 loop spans 12 amino acids. Germline CDR1 is ENHRY and CDR2 is SYGVKD. CDR3 amino acids: CAGRDRPYEQYF. The DNA for the CDR3 is TGTGCCGGAAGAGACAGGCCCTACGAGCAGTACTTC.